A selection of T cell receptor beta chains follows, all from one sample in a study of blood T cell repertoires in COVID-19. Data came from immunoSEQ multiplex PCR; TCRdb stores just in-frame clones and leaves some out. The sample shows 470,000 or so clones, 87% of them seen only once. The sample consisted of PBMCs or T cells enriched from blood (not recorded which). The receptor source for this set is a woman under 30 with acute COVID-19. Each CDR3 is given with its conserved first and last residue. Each record gives: J gene, D gene, clone size, V gene, CDR3 DNA, CDR3 protein. The D gene is left open where the match is weak. Where a row states a size, it is once, few, many or the class of an expanded clone; other rows omit it.

j_gene: TRBJ1-5
d_gene: .
abundance: once
v_gene: TRBV28
CDR3nt: TGTGCCAGCAGGCCCGGCTGGAGACAACGGGAGATTCAGCCCCAGCATTTT
CDR3aa: CASRPGWRQREIQPQHF

j_gene: TRBJ2-5
d_gene: .
abundance: once
v_gene: TRBV7-9
CDR3nt: TGTGCCAGCAGTCACACAGGGAAGAGGGAGACCCAGTACTTC
CDR3aa: CASSHTGKRETQYF

j_gene: TRBJ1-2
d_gene: .
abundance: .
v_gene: TRBV7-9
CDR3nt: TGTGCCAGCAGTCACAACAGGGTTATAGATGGCTACACCTTC
CDR3aa: CASSHNRVIDGYTF

j_gene: TRBJ1-5
d_gene: TRBD1
abundance: .
v_gene: TRBV11-2
CDR3nt: TGTGCCAGCAGCCCCGGGACAGCCACCAATCAGCCCCAGCATTTT
CDR3aa: CASSPGTATNQPQHF

j_gene: TRBJ1-4
d_gene: .
abundance: once
v_gene: TRBV2
CDR3nt: TGTGCCAGCACCGAGGGTAGGGCCGGGCGCGAAAAACTGTTTTTT
CDR3aa: CASTEGRAGREKLFF

j_gene: TRBJ2-1
d_gene: TRBD1
abundance: .
v_gene: TRBV10-3
CDR3nt: TGTGCCATCACTCCGACAGGGCTACACAATGAGCAGTTCTTC
CDR3aa: CAITPTGLHNEQFF

j_gene: TRBJ2-1
d_gene: TRBD2
abundance: .
v_gene: TRBV11-2
CDR3nt: TGTGCCAGCAGCCCTAGCGGGAGAATTTCAGGCGATGAGCAGTTCTTC
CDR3aa: CASSPSGRISGDEQFF

j_gene: TRBJ1-1
d_gene: .
abundance: .
v_gene: TRBV10-3
CDR3nt: TGTGCCACCAAAAAACAGGGCACGGTGAACACTGAAGCTTTCTTT
CDR3aa: CATKKQGTVNTEAFF

j_gene: TRBJ2-5
d_gene: .
abundance: .
v_gene: TRBV3-1/TRBV3-2
CDR3nt: TGTGCCAGCAGCCAAGATCCCGCAGAAAAAGAGACCCAGTACTTC
CDR3aa: CASSQDPAEKETQYF

j_gene: TRBJ1-1
d_gene: TRBD1
abundance: .
v_gene: TRBV7-8
CDR3nt: TGTGCCAGCAGCTTAGTTTGGACAGGGGACTTGAACACTGAAGCTTTCTTT
CDR3aa: CASSLVWTGDLNTEAFF

j_gene: TRBJ1-1
d_gene: .
abundance: .
v_gene: TRBV30
CDR3nt: TGTGCCTGGGGGGGGAGCACGAACACTGAAGCTTTCTTT
CDR3aa: CAWGGSTNTEAFF

j_gene: TRBJ2-3
d_gene: TRBD1
abundance: .
v_gene: TRBV24-1
CDR3nt: TGTGCCACCAGTGAGGGGACAGGTATTGGTACGCAGTATTTT
CDR3aa: CATSEGTGIGTQYF

j_gene: TRBJ1-2
d_gene: .
abundance: .
v_gene: TRBV15
CDR3nt: TGTGCCACCAGCCTAACAGGGTTAGATGGCTACACCTTC
CDR3aa: CATSLTGLDGYTF

j_gene: TRBJ2-7
d_gene: .
abundance: .
v_gene: TRBV3-1/TRBV3-2
CDR3nt: TGTGCCAGCAGCCAAGAAGGGGGGGGACGTGGCACCTACGAGCAGTACTTC
CDR3aa: CASSQEGGGRGTYEQYF

j_gene: TRBJ1-2
d_gene: TRBD1
abundance: .
v_gene: TRBV28
CDR3nt: TGTGCCAGCAGTTGGCCCTGGACAGGGTCTAACTATGGCTACACCTTC
CDR3aa: CASSWPWTGSNYGYTF

j_gene: TRBJ2-2
d_gene: TRBD2
abundance: .
v_gene: TRBV25-1
CDR3nt: TGTGCCAGCAGTTCCACTAGCGGGAGCCCCGGGGAGCTGTTTTTT
CDR3aa: CASSSTSGSPGELFF

j_gene: TRBJ2-7
d_gene: .
abundance: .
v_gene: TRBV5-4
CDR3nt: TGTGCCAGCAGCAAGAGTCCCGAAAGTCGCTACGAGCAGTACTTC
CDR3aa: CASSKSPESRYEQYF

j_gene: TRBJ1-1
d_gene: .
abundance: .
v_gene: TRBV2
CDR3nt: TGTGCCAGCAGTGTATTCGTGAACACTGAAGCTTTCTTT
CDR3aa: CASSVFVNTEAFF